Below, 22 T cell receptor beta chains from the same sample are listed, as sequenced in a study of cytomegalovirus exposure and HLA in healthy donors. The PCR contained 60 Vbeta and 13 Jbeta primers. Some clones are missing from TCRdb's copy, which holds only in-frame ones; the method was immunoSEQ multiplex PCR. The sample lists 120,000 or so clones; roughly 15% were seen once. The sequencing input was PBMCs. The receptors shown here come from a female donor in good health and CMV-seropositive.

This clone occurred a few times. The chain carries TRBV4-2 and TRBJ2-1; a possible D gene is TRBD2 (5 bases). The CDR3 is made up of 14 amino acids. The germline V gene has CDR1 LGHNA and CDR2 YNFKEQ. V lost 1 base, J lost 6 bases, and 10 bases lay in between. The CDR3 DNA reads as TGTGCCAGCAGCCAAGGCGGACTGGGCAATGAGCAGTTCTTC. Amino acids: CASSQGGLGNEQFF.

The V gene is TRBV7-6, the J gene TRBJ2-5; TRBD1 matches at 11 bases. Trimming removed 5 bases from V and 5 bases from J; junction bases left unmatched: 19. Looked up from germline, CDR1 is SGHVS and CDR2 is FNYEAQ. The CDR3 runs to 19 residues. The CDR3 protein is CASSTYSGQGARKGETQYF. CDR3 DNA sequence: TGTGCCAGCAGCACCTACTCCGGACAGGGGGCGCGAAAAGGGGAGACCCAGTACTTC.

The chain joins TRBV30 to TRBJ1-4; D is perhaps TRBD1 (5 bases). This CDR3 has 14 residues. V was clipped by 5 bases and J by 8 bases, with 18 bases between them. The germline V gene encodes CDR1 GTSNPN and CDR2 SVGIG (reference sequence). The CDR3 loop is CAWAWGHGGEKLFF. In DNA form, the CDR3 reads TGTGCCTGGGCGTGGGGCCACGGGGGGGAAAAACTGTTTTTT.

This clone has only a few counts. The chain recombines TRBV6-5 with TRBJ2-2, with D possibly TRBD1 on 6 matching bases. The V end was cut by 6 bases, the J end by 3 bases, with 11 bases between. The CDR3 has 14 residues. Germline CDR1 is MNHEY and CDR2 is SVGAGI. CDR3 sequence reads: CASRQTGYTGELFF. CDR3 nucleotides: TGTGCCAGCAGACAAACAGGGTACACCGGGGAGCTGTTTTTT.

This clone was detected a few times. A read error may account for a junction end that differs from germline. V usage is TRBV11-2 and J usage is TRBJ1-1; D is perhaps TRBD1 (6 bases). Germline assignment: CDR1 SGHAT and CDR2 FQNNGV. This CDR3 has 11 residues. The CDR3 DNA reads TGTGCCAGCAGCTTAAACCAGGACAGAGTTTTT. Translation gives CASSLNQDRVF.

This chain uses TRBV6-5 with TRBJ1-1; possibly TRBD1 for D (6 bases). CDR3 length equals 13 residues. V gave up 6 bases and J gave up 4 bases, with 12 bases separating them. Germline CDR1 and CDR2: MNHEY and SVGAGI. Here the CDR3 reads CASSPQGLTEAFF. The CDR3 DNA follows: TGTGCCAGCAGCCCACAGGGTCTCACTGAAGCTTTCTTT.

CDR3 in DNA: TGTGCCAGCAGCCCTACCACAGGGGGTAACTATGGCTACACCTTC. It encodes CASSPTTGGNYGYTF. The chain is built from TRBV2 and TRBJ1-2, with 8 bases identical to TRBD1. The CDR3 is 15 amino acids. Germline-derived CDR1 and CDR2 are SNHLY and FYNNEI. Losses at the gene ends were 6 bases for V and 1 base for J; bases not matched to a gene: 7. Based on the CDR3 plus reference TRBV2 and TRBJ1-2, the full variable domain is EPEVTQTPSHQVTQMGQEVILRCVPISNHLYFYWYRQILGQKVEFLVSFYNNEISEKSEIFDDQFSVERPDGSNFTLKIRSTKLEDSAMYFCASSPTTGGNYGYTFGSGTRLTVV.

This clone was seen a handful of times. The chain carries TRBV5-1 and TRBJ2-7, with a weak D call TRBD1 (5 bases). The CDR3 has 13 amino acids. V gave up 2 bases and J gave up 6 bases, with 12 bases separating them. From germline, CDR1 is SGHRS and CDR2 YFSETQ. The CDR3 loop reads CASSFGVQGEQYF. The CDR3 DNA reads TGCGCCAGCAGCTTTGGGGTCCAGGGCGAGCAGTACTTC.

This clone has more than one count but fewer than ten. The V and J genes are TRBV6-1 and TRBJ1-1; 7 positions match TRBD1. Germline V gene sequence: CDR1 MNHNS, CDR2 SASEGT. V was clipped by 4 bases and J by 6 bases; unmatched bases: 14. CDR3 size: 16 residues. The CDR3 DNA follows: TGTGCCAGCAGTGGCAGCCCGGGACAGAAGTACCCTGAAGCTTTCTTT. Its translation: CASSGSPGQKYPEAFF.

J is TRBJ2-6 and V is TRBV18, with 7 bases lining up with TRBD1. Germline loops: CDR1 KGHSH, CDR2 LQKENI. This CDR3 contains 19 residues. V was pared by 1 base and J by 0 bases, with 9 bases of the junction left unmatched. Here the CDR3 DNA reads TGTGCCAGCTCACCACTCGGGACAGCCCTTATCTCTGGGGCCAACGTCCTGACTTTC. Protein product: CASSPLGTALISGANVLTF. The full variable domain, rest sourced from reference TRBV18 and TRBJ2-6, is NAGVMQNPRHLVRRRGQEARLRCSPMKGHSHVYWYRQLPEEGLKFMVYLQKENIIDESGMPKERFSAEFPKEGPSILRIQQVVRGDSAAYFCASSPLGTALISGANVLTFGAGSRLTVL.

CDR3: CASSEAGGTEAFF. Here the CDR3 DNA reads TGTGCCAGCAGTGAAGCGGGAGGAACTGAAGCTTTCTTT. The J gene is TRBJ1-1, the V gene TRBV2; no reliable D call. The CDR3 contains 13 residues. V dropped 0 bases and J dropped 5 bases, with 7 bases sitting between them. CDR1 SNHLY and CDR2 FYNNEI come from the germline V gene.

This clone was detected a few times. The gene calls are TRBV29-1 and TRBJ2-3; 9 bases agree with TRBD2. Trimming took 6 bases from V and 9 from J; bases not matched to a gene: 7. The germline V gene has CDR1 SQVTM and CDR2 ANQGSEA. This CDR3 comprises 12 residues. CDR3 DNA sequence: TGCAGCGTGGCGGGGGGGCATCAGACGCAGTATTTT. The encoded protein is CSVAGGHQTQYF.

The sample holds a few counts of this clone. The CDR3 reads CASSKDRGRVQPQHF. CDR3 DNA sequence: TGTGCCAGCAGCAAGGACAGGGGGCGCGTTCAGCCCCAGCATTTT. The chain is built from TRBV6-5 and TRBJ1-5, with 11 bases identical to TRBD1. The CDR3 totals 15 residues. Germline V gene data show CDR1 as MNHEY and CDR2 as SVGAGI. V shed 6 bases and J 6 bases; nucleotides not matched to a gene: 7.

This clone has only a few counts. V is TRBV28 and J is TRBJ1-2; D is ambiguous. The CDR3 sequence is 13 residues long. Trimming stripped 3 bases from V and 1 base from J, with 6 bases between. Germline V CDR1 and CDR2: MDHEN, SYDVKM. The CDR3: CASSLRVNYGYTF. In DNA, the CDR3 is TGTGCCAGCAGTTTGAGGGTTAACTATGGCTACACCTTC.

This clone was found a few times. The genes are TRBV2 and TRBJ2-1; TRBD1 agrees at 9 bases. Trimming cost V 10 bases and J 15 bases; bases outside gene matches: 10. The CDR3 runs 11 residues. The V gene's germline CDR1 is SNHLY and CDR2 FYNNEI. The CDR3 region is CAIYPGQGRFF. CDR3 nucleotides: TGTGCCATCTATCCGGGACAGGGTCGGTTCTTC.

This clone qualifies as medium-sized (0.01 to 0.1%). The chain links TRBV19 to TRBJ2-6, with 10 positions matching TRBD2. Germline CDR1 is LNHDA and CDR2 is SQIVND (reference sequence). After removal of 5 bases from V and 4 bases from J, the junction contained 8 bases not matched to a gene. The CDR3 contains 17 residues. CDR3 amino acids: CASSLKREGSGANVLTF. CDR3 DNA: TGTGCCAGTAGTCTAAAGCGGGAGGGCTCCGGGGCCAACGTCCTGACTTTC.

The chain employs TRBV27 and TRBJ1-5; a weak D match, TRBD1 (5 bases). Germline V gene sequence: CDR1 MNHEY, CDR2 SMNVEV (reference sequence). This CDR3 is built from 15 residues. V lost 10 bases, J lost 0 bases, and 16 bases lay in between. Here the CDR3 reads CATNSGTNSNQPQHF. The CDR3 DNA is TGTGCCACCAATTCCGGGACTAATAGCAATCAGCCCCAGCATTTT.

This clone was picked up a small number of times. The chain carries TRBV7-9 and TRBJ1-3; TRBD1 might be the D (6 bases). CDR1 SEHNR and CDR2 FQNEAQ come from the germline V gene (reference sequence). V was trimmed by 5 bases and J by 0 bases, leaving 17 bases between them. This CDR3 has 17 amino acids. The CDR3 is CASSTRNRANSGNTIYF. DNA for the CDR3: TGTGCCAGCAGCACAAGAAACAGGGCCAACTCTGGAAACACCATATATTTT.

This chain connects TRBV25-1 to TRBJ1-2; D ambiguous. CDR1 and CDR2 (germline): MGHDK, SYGVNS. The CDR3 spans 14 residues. V was cut by 5 bases and J by 0 bases, with 10 bases left in between. The CDR3 loop reads CASSPGVANYGYTF. The CDR3, as DNA: TGTGCCAGCAGTCCAGGCGTTGCTAACTATGGCTACACCTTC.

This sequence joins TRBV5-1 and TRBJ1-5; 9 nucleotides match TRBD1. Germline lookup yields CDR1 SGHRS and CDR2 YFSETQ. The CDR3 contains 14 residues. V was clipped by 2 bases and J by 7 bases; unmatched bases: 4. This CDR3 is CASSLEGTGQPQHF. The CDR3, as DNA: TGCGCCAGCAGCTTAGAGGGGACAGGGCAGCCCCAGCATTTT. The full variable domain, in which reference TRBV5-1 and TRBJ1-5 provide the parts outside the CDR3, is KAGVTQTPRYLIKTRGQQVTLSCSPISGHRSVSWYQQTPGQGLQFLFEYFSETQRNKGNFPGRFSGRQFSNSRSEMNVSTLELGDSALYLCASSLEGTGQPQHFGDGTRLSIL.

The chain has TRBV7-2 and TRBJ2-1; a possible D gene is TRBD1 (5 bases). V dropped 4 bases and J dropped 0 bases, with 16 bases sitting between them. The germline V gene encodes CDR1 SGHTA and CDR2 FQGNSA. The CDR3 has 17 residues. CDR3: CASSSRPGLSSYNEQFF. Here the CDR3 DNA reads TGTGCCAGCAGCTCCCGTCCAGGGTTGAGCTCCTACAATGAGCAGTTCTTC. The full variable domain, in which reference TRBV7-2 and TRBJ2-1 provide the parts outside the CDR3, is GAGVSQSPSNKVTEKGKDVELRCDPISGHTALYWYRQSLGQGLEFLIYFQGNSAPDKSGLPSDRFSAERTGGSVSTLTIQRTQQEDSAVYLCASSSRPGLSSYNEQFFGPGTRLTVL.

The gene calls are TRBV25-1 and TRBJ2-3, with 8 bases matching TRBD2. CDR1 and CDR2 (germline): MGHDK, SYGVNS. V shed 3 bases and J 0 bases; nucleotides not matched to a gene: 2. This CDR3 has 15 amino acids. Here the CDR3 DNA reads TGTGCCAGCAGTGACGCGGGGGGTAGCACAGATACGCAGTATTTT. This gives the protein CASSDAGGSTDTQYF.